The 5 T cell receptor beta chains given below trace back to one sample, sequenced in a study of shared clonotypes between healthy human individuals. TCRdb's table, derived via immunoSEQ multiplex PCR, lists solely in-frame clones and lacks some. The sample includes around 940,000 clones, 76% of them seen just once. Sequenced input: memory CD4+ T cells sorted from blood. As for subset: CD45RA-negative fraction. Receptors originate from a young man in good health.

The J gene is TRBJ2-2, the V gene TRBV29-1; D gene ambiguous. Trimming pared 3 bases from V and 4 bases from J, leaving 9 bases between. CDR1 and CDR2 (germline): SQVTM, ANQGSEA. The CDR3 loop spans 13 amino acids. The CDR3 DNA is TGCAGCGTTGATATCCAGGCCACCGGGGAGCTGTTTTTT. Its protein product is CSVDIQATGELFF.

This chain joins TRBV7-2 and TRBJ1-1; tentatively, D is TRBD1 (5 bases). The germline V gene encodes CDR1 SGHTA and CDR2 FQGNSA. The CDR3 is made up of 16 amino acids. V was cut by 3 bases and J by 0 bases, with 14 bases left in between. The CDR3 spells CASSLDTPTVNTEAFF. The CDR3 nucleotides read TGTGCCAGCAGCTTGGACACTCCGACAGTGAACACTGAAGCTTTCTTT.

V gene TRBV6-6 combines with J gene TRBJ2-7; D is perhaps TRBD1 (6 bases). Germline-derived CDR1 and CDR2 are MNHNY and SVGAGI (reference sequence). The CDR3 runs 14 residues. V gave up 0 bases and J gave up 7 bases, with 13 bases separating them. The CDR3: CASSYSPGVWEQYF. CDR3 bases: TGTGCCAGCAGTTACTCGCCAGGGGTCTGGGAGCAGTACTTC.

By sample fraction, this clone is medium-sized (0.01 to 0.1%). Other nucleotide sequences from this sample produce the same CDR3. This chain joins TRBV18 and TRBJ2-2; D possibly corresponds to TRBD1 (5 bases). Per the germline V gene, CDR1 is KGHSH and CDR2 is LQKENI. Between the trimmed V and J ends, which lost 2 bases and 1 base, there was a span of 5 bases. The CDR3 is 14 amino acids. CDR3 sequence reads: CASSPGQNTGELFF. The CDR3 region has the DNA TGTGCCAGCTCACCAGGACAGAACACCGGGGAGCTGTTTTTT. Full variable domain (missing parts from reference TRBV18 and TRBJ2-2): NAGVMQNPRHLVRRRGQEARLRCSPMKGHSHVYWYRQLPEEGLKFMVYLQKENIIDESGMPKERFSAEFPKEGPSILRIQQVVRGDSAAYFCASSPGQNTGELFFGEGSRLTVL.

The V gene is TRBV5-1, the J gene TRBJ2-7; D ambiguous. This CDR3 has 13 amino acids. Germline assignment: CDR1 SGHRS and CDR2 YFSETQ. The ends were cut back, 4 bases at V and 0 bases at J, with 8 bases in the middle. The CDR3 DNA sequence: TGCGCCAGCAGCCCGGACGGCTCCTACGAGCAGTACTTC. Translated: CASSPDGSYEQYF.